Listed below are T cell receptor beta chains from one sample, sequenced in a study of CD8+ T cells in alopecia areata. The table came from immunoSEQ multiplex PCR; TCRdb's copy has only in-frame clones and leaves some out. Of 150,000 to 200,000 clones listed, less than 70% are singletons. The sequenced sample was CD4+ T cells sorted from blood, obtained at week 24, from a patient treated with tofacitinib. All receptors derive from a human donor with alopecia areata. The CDR3 runs from the conserved cysteine through the conserved F or W. Fields, in order: clone size, V gene, D gene, J gene, CDR3 protein, CDR3 DNA. D genes are given only for firm matches. Rows give clone size only sometimes, using once, few, many, or a class for an expanded clone.

NA,TRBV11-2,NA,TRBJ1-1,CASRYVFGGTNTEAFF,TGTGCCAGCAGATACGTATTCGGGGGAACGAACACTGAAGCTTTCTTT
NA,TRBV29-1,TRBD1,TRBJ2-5,CSVSGQGSETQYF,TGCAGCGTTTCCGGACAGGGCAGCGAGACCCAGTACTTC
few,TRBV7-9,NA,TRBJ1-1,CASSWRRLDEAFF,TGTGCCAGCAGCTGGCGGCGTCTTGACGAAGCTTTCTTT
NA,TRBV14,TRBD1,TRBJ2-7,CASSQDGTGGNGQYF,TGTGCCAGCAGCCAAGACGGGACAGGGGGCAACGGGCAGTACTTC
few,TRBV4-2,TRBD2,TRBJ2-3,CASSQDPSGGAVSDTQYF,TGTGCCAGCAGCCAAGATCCGAGCGGGGGGGCCGTTTCAGATACGCAGTATTTT
few,TRBV30,NA,TRBJ2-7,CAWSEGGVVNEQYF,TGTGCCTGGAGTGAGGGGGGTGTCGTGAACGAGCAGTACTTC
few,TRBV18,NA,TRBJ2-3,CASSYSRVADTQYF,TGTGCCAGCTCCTACTCCAGAGTTGCAGATACGCAGTATTTT
few,TRBV10-3,NA,TRBJ2-1,CAISEYGGEQFF,TGTGCCATCAGTGAGTACGGGGGTGAGCAGTTCTTC
NA,TRBV19,NA,TRBJ2-5,CASRRVGAGETQYF,TGTGCCAGTAGAAGGGTCGGGGCCGGGGAGACCCAGTACTTC
NA,TRBV6-5,NA,TRBJ1-2,CASSYNREVGYTF,TGTGCCAGCAGTTATAACAGGGAGGTTGGCTACACCTTC
NA,TRBV13,TRBD1,TRBJ2-3,CASSIRTGSRTDTQYF,TGTGCCAGCAGCATACGGACAGGGTCCCGTACAGATACGCAGTATTTT
NA,TRBV6-8,NA,TRBJ2-7,CASSYIRYEQYF,TGTGCCAGCAGTTATATTAGATACGAGCAGTACTTC
once,TRBV7-9,NA,TRBJ2-7,CASSFATGVYEQYF,TGTGCCAGCAGCTTCGCGACAGGAGTCTACGAGCAGTACTTC
NA,TRBV6-5,TRBD1,TRBJ2-7,CASRSGQASYEQYF,TGTGCCAGCAGGTCGGGACAGGCCTCCTACGAGCAGTACTTC
few,TRBV29-1,NA,TRBJ2-1,CSVTVSSYNEQFF,TGCAGCGTTACGGTGAGCTCCTACAATGAGCAGTTCTTC
NA,TRBV28,TRBD1,TRBJ1-5,CASTDRELSPQHF,TGTGCCAGCACCGACAGGGAACTTTCGCCCCAGCATTTT
few,TRBV7-9,TRBD1,TRBJ1-2,CASSPPGTGFYTF,TGTGCCAGCAGCCCTCCCGGGACAGGCTTCTACACCTTC
few,TRBV6-1,NA,TRBJ1-6,CASSVAQANSPLHF,TGTGCCAGCAGTGTGGCGCAGGCTAATTCACCCCTCCACTTT
NA,TRBV5-1,TRBD2,TRBJ2-5,CASSPLGGEETQYF,TGCGCCAGCAGCCCCCTCGGGGGGGAAGAGACCCAGTACTTC
NA,TRBV2,TRBD1,TRBJ1-2,CASRRGQGQGYGYTF,TGTGCCAGCAGGCGCGGACAGGGGCAGGGCTATGGCTACACCTTC
NA,TRBV4-2,NA,TRBJ1-1,CASSQGGGGNTEAFF,TGTGCCAGCAGCCAAGGGGGCGGGGGGAACACTGAAGCTTTCTTT
NA,TRBV11-2,TRBD1,TRBJ1-1,CASSLGYRGGTEAFF,TGTGCCAGCAGCTTAGGTTACAGGGGTGGCACTGAAGCTTTCTTT
few,TRBV7-3,NA,TRBJ2-5,CARQETQYF,TGTGCCAGACAGGAGACCCAGTACTTC
NA,TRBV11-2,NA,TRBJ2-1,CASSFSVASVEQFF,TGTGCCAGCAGCTTTTCCGTGGCTTCGGTGGAGCAGTTCTTC
few,TRBV11-2,NA,TRBJ2-3,CASSSRGQSTDTQYF,TGTGCCAGCAGCTCGCGGGGACAGAGCACAGATACGCAGTATTTT
NA,TRBV4-2,NA,TRBJ1-1,CASSQDLGLEAFF,TGTGCCAGCAGCCAAGACCTAGGGCTGGAAGCTTTCTTT
NA,TRBV15,NA,TRBJ2-2,CATSRQGSGELFF,TGTGCCACCAGCAGACAGGGGAGCGGGGAGCTGTTTTTT
NA,TRBV5-6,NA,TRBJ2-5,CASGWDSQGTQYF,TGTGCCAGCGGATGGGACTCCCAAGGGACCCAGTACTTC
few,TRBV6-6,NA,TRBJ2-7,CASSYPGQSIEQYF,TGTGCCAGCAGTTACCCCGGACAGTCGATCGAGCAGTACTTC
once,TRBV5-1,NA,TRBJ2-2,CASTEWGAGGELFF,TGCGCCAGCACTGAATGGGGCGCAGGCGGGGAGCTGTTTTTT
few,TRBV6-4,TRBD1,TRBJ1-2,CASRQTGGAEGYTF,TGTGCCAGCAGACAAACAGGGGGCGCCGAGGGCTACACCTTC
few,TRBV9,NA,TRBJ2-1,CASSVASNNEQFF,TGTGCCAGCAGCGTAGCCAGCAACAATGAGCAGTTCTTC
NA,TRBV29-1,NA,TRBJ2-2,CSVLGGASNTGELFF,TGCAGCGTTCTGGGTGGGGCTTCGAACACCGGGGAGCTGTTTTTT
NA,TRBV6-5,NA,TRBJ2-7,CASSYLVTEQYF,TGTGCCAGCAGTTATTTGGTCACCGAGCAGTACTTC
NA,TRBV18,NA,TRBJ1-5,CASSPMQGAGDQPQHF,TGTGCCAGCTCACCAATGCAGGGCGCGGGGGATCAGCCCCAGCATTTT
NA,TRBV29-1,NA,TRBJ1-2,CSVDGTGGYTF,TGCAGCGTTGATGGGACCGGTGGCTACACCTTC
NA,TRBV30,NA,TRBJ2-7,CAWSVTTSSYEQYF,TGTGCCTGGAGTGTAACAACCAGCTCCTACGAGCAGTACTTC
NA,TRBV4-1,NA,TRBJ2-3,CASSQGPIRSDTQYF,TGCGCCAGCAGCCAGGGACCGATACGTTCAGATACGCAGTATTTT
many,TRBV9,NA,TRBJ2-5,CASSVGLPKETQYF,TGTGCCAGCAGCGTAGGACTGCCGAAGGAGACCCAGTACTTC
NA,TRBV29-1,TRBD2,TRBJ2-7,CSFRGVAGDYF,TGCAGCTTCCGTGGAGTAGCGGGGGATTACTTC
NA,TRBV6-6,NA,TRBJ2-5,CASSYSGGRGETQYF,TGTGCCAGCAGTTACTCGGGGGGGCGAGGAGAGACCCAGTACTTC
NA,TRBV30,NA,TRBJ1-4,CAWSVGTIEKLFF,TGTGCCTGGAGTGTGGGGACTATTGAAAAACTGTTTTTT
few,TRBV6-6,NA,TRBJ2-3,CASFSGRHPPTDTQYF,TGTGCCAGCTTCTCGGGGCGGCATCCGCCCACAGATACGCAGTATTTT
few,TRBV13,NA,TRBJ2-2,CASSLQGSTGELFF,TGTGCCAGCAGCTTACAGGGGAGCACCGGGGAGCTGTTTTTT
once,TRBV7-9,NA,TRBJ2-5,CASSLRLSEETQYF,TGTGCCAGCAGCTTACGGCTATCTGAAGAGACCCAGTACTTC
few,TRBV29-1,NA,TRBJ2-7,CSAKTESAYEQYF,TGCAGCGCTAAGACAGAAAGTGCCTACGAGCAGTACTTC
NA,TRBV6-5,NA,TRBJ2-5,CASRPGHRETQYF,TGTGCCAGCAGACCGGGACATAGGGAGACCCAGTACTTC
NA,TRBV30,NA,TRBJ1-5,CAWRPGRPNSNQPQHF,TGTGCCTGGAGGCCTGGGAGGCCAAATAGCAATCAGCCCCAGCATTTT
NA,TRBV6-5,TRBD1,TRBJ2-5,CASRTDRVTQETQYF,TGTGCCAGCAGAACCGACAGGGTTACCCAAGAGACCCAGTACTTC
NA,TRBV7-3,TRBD2,TRBJ2-3,CASSLLAGALNTDTQYF,TGTGCCAGCAGCCTGCTAGCGGGGGCACTTAACACAGATACGCAGTATTTT
NA,TRBV5-1,TRBD2,TRBJ2-2,CASRLAGQSGELFF,TGCGCCAGCCGATTAGCGGGGCAGAGCGGGGAGCTGTTTTTT